The rows below give T cell receptor beta chains drawn from one sample of a study of vaccination and CD4 T cells after COVID-19. Their target antigens are unknown. TCRdb redid the calling of the PCR reads with MiXCR, one entry per CDR3 protein. Of about 4,400 distinct CDR3 sequences listed, 20% to 25% were seen once; the top ten hold around 20%. The sequencing sample was made of CD4+ T cells from blood, cultured in vitro. Receptor source: a human donor who had recovered from COVID-19. Each CDR3 is given without its conserved first and last residue. Fields, in order: J gene, V gene, CDR3 protein.

>TRBJ1-2|TRBV2
ASSEWGDSSYGYT
>TRBJ1-1|TRBV10-2
ASSESWAANTEAF
>TRBJ1-1|TRBV23-1
ASSLGQPGTEAF
>TRBJ2-3|TRBV9
ASSSRTGPDTQY
>TRBJ2-3|TRBV20-1
SAREAGAKGNTQY
>TRBJ1-1|TRBV29-1
STIAGANTEAF
>TRBJ1-2|TRBV12-3/TRBV12-4
ASRSTSNYGYT
>TRBJ1-1|TRBV2
ASSAARDTEAF
>TRBJ1-1|TRBV10-3
AISEPRTNEAF
>TRBJ2-7|TRBV6-1
ASRDSFLSYEQY
>TRBJ1-1|TRBV12-3/TRBV12-4
ASSYGTGATEAF
>TRBJ1-2|TRBV30
AWSMRGAYGYT
>TRBJ2-4|TRBV7-3
ASSLRVQGSLAKNIQY